This T cell receptor beta chain was documented in a study of shared clonotypes between healthy human individuals. Whole-study findings and limits: Sharing across four donors was seen in around 5% of naive CD4 clonotypes. Only blood underwent sampling, and tissue repertoires likely differ.

The split of CD4+ cells yielded CD45RA+ naive and CD45RA-negative memory subsets. Assay runs were performed at deep level. Clones were read by immunoSEQ multiplex PCR, and TCRdb kept only the in-frame ones, dropping some. The sample consists of 1 million to 1.3 million clones, more than 75% of them appearing once. Trimming took 3 bases from V and 3 from J; bases not matched to a gene: 2. The CDR3 runs to 14 residues. The germline CDR1 and CDR2 sequences are MGHRA and YSYEKL. This clone turned up a few times. No antigen is known for it. The rearrangement joins TRBV4-1 to TRBJ2-1, with 7 nucleotides matching TRBD2. Material for sequencing was memory CD4+ T cells from PBMCs. Sample subset: CD45RA-negative fraction. The sequence came from a man aged 18-30 years in good health. Some clones in this sample may be carry-over from other donors' samples. The CDR3 nucleotides are TGCGCCAGCAGCCACCGGGACTACTACAATGAGCAGTTCTTC. Amino acids: CASSHRDYYNEQFF.